What follows are 30 T cell receptor beta chains derived from one specimen sequenced in a study of CD8 T cells in ankylosing spondylitis. Each CDR3 protein gets one entry after TCRdb re-called the 5' RACE reads with MiXCR. The table shows under 300,000 distinct CDR3 sequences, with 10% to 13% occurring only once. Source material: blood, either unsorted or a sorted T cell fraction (not recorded which). These receptors originate from a male donor with ankylosing spondylitis or in good health (not recorded which).

This clonotype was observed many times. The V and J genes are TRBV4-1 and TRBJ2-1; 12 nucleotides match TRBD2. Germline values: CDR1 MGHRA, CDR2 YSYEKL. V gave up 1 base and J gave up 6 bases; unmatched junction bases: 4. The CDR3 consists of 16 residues. CDR3 DNA: TGCGCCAGCAGCCAAGCGCCGGGACTAGCGGGCAATGAGCAGTTCTTC. It codes for CASSQAPGLAGNEQFF.

As to this clonotype: A read error may account for a junction end that differs from germline. The chain carries TRBV6-6 and TRBJ2-4; D uncertain. Germline CDR1 and CDR2: MNHNY and SVGAGI (reference sequence). CDR3 length: 11 amino acids. The CDR3 is CASSSKNIRYF. The CDR3 coding sequence is TGTGCCAGCAGTTCGAAAAACATTCGGTACTTC.

The sample holds a few counts of this clonotype. The gene calls are TRBV27 and TRBJ1-2; TRBD1 aligns across 10 bases. CDR3 length: 14 amino acids. Germline assignment: CDR1 MNHEY and CDR2 SMNVEV (reference sequence). V was pared by 5 bases and J by 4 bases, with 4 bases of the junction left unmatched. The CDR3 here is CASSIGQGGYGYTF. CDR3 coding DNA: TGTGCCAGCAGTATTGGACAGGGGGGCTATGGCTACACCTTC.

This clonotype has a count of ten or more. This rearrangement joins TRBV7-2 to TRBJ1-2; D remains ambiguous. CDR3 length: 14 residues. Germline loops: CDR1 SGHTA, CDR2 FQGNSA. Trimming shortened V by 0 bases and J by 8 bases, and 13 bases separated the two germline ends. Here the CDR3 DNA reads TGTGCCAGCAGCTTAGCCGAGAGCCCCGGGGGCTACACCTTC. Its protein is CASSLAESPGGYTF. Full variable domain (remainder filled in from reference TRBV7-2 and TRBJ1-2): GAGVSQSPSNKVTEKGKDVELRCDPISGHTALYWYRQSLGQGLEFLIYFQGNSAPDKSGLPSDRFSAERTGGSVSTLTIQRTQQEDSAVYLCASSLAESPGGYTFGSGTRLTVV.

This clonotype came up many times. The chain joins TRBV20-1 to TRBJ2-2; tentative D call: TRBD1 (6 bases). The V gene lost 3 bases and the J gene lost 8 bases, with 16 bases spanning the gap. Germline V gene sequence: CDR1 DFQATT, CDR2 SNEGSKA (reference sequence). This CDR3 is 14 amino acids long. The CDR3 loop is CSASRGPQVGELFF. CDR3 coding DNA: TGCAGTGCTAGCAGGGGCCCTCAAGTAGGGGAGCTGTTTTTT.

Many counts were recorded for this clonotype. V and J are TRBV5-1 and TRBJ2-1; 7 nucleotides agree with TRBD1. The CDR3 extends over 16 amino acids. Per the germline V gene, CDR1 is SGHRS and CDR2 is YFSETQ. Trimming cost V 0 bases and J 3 bases; bases outside gene matches: 6. DNA for the CDR3: TGCGCCAGCAGCTTGGCCCGGGACAGAGACTACAATGAGCAGTTCTTC. Amino acid sequence: CASSLARDRDYNEQFF.

This clonotype was recorded many times. The chain employs TRBV6-1 and TRBJ2-3, with TRBD2 matching 12 bases. This CDR3 comprises 15 residues. The junction had 7 bases not matched to a gene; V was cut back by 6 bases and J by 6 bases. The germline V gene has CDR1 MNHNS and CDR2 SASEGT. This CDR3 is CASSGRLAGADTQYF. CDR3 DNA: TGTGCCAGCAGCGGTAGACTAGCGGGGGCGGATACGCAGTATTTT.

This clonotype was picked up many times. The gene calls are TRBV30 and TRBJ2-7; 12 positions match TRBD2. Germline V gene data show CDR1 as GTSNPN and CDR2 as SVGIG (reference sequence). CDR3 length equals 15 residues. Trimming removed 4 bases from V and 5 bases from J; junction bases left unmatched: 9. The DNA for the CDR3 is TGTGCCTGGACTAGCGGGAGGGCCGATAGCAACGAGCAGTACTTC. Encoded protein: CAWTSGRADSNEQYF.

This clonotype was seen ten or more times. Here the CDR3 DNA reads TGCGCCAGCAGCCAAGGGACGGCCCAAGAGACCCAGTACTTC. As protein: CASSQGTAQETQYF. This rearrangement joins TRBV4-1 to TRBJ2-5; D is unclear. Germline CDR1 and CDR2: MGHRA and YSYEKL. The CDR3 has 14 residues. V gave up 1 base and J gave up 1 base, with 7 bases separating them.

This clonotype has at least ten counts. The V call is TRBV7-2, the J call TRBJ2-1; TRBD2 matches 11 bases. V lost 5 bases to trimming and J lost 9 bases; unmatched junction nucleotides: 15. The CDR3 extends over 17 amino acids. Germline CDR1 SGHTA, CDR2 FQGNSA. CDR3 DNA sequence: TGTGCCAGCAGCCCGATGCGGGGAGGACTAGCGGGTTCTGAGCAGTTCTTC. Its translation is CASSPMRGGLAGSEQFF.

This clonotype was recorded many times. The chain combines TRBV29-1 with TRBJ1-1; no clear D. CDR3 length: 13 residues. CDR1 and CDR2 from the germline V gene are SQVTM and ANQGSEA. Trimming left V 4 bases short and J 0 bases short, with 9 bases between. CDR3 nucleotide sequence: TGCAGCGTTGCACGGCAGCTGAACACTGAAGCTTTCTTT. The encoded protein is CSVARQLNTEAFF.

The chain joins TRBV5-1 to TRBJ2-5, with a possible D match to TRBD1 (6 bases). The CDR3 loop spans 15 amino acids. Per the germline V gene, CDR1 is SGHRS and CDR2 is YFSETQ. Trimming took off 2 bases at V and 4 bases at J, with 15 bases between the two ends. The CDR3 sequence is CASSFVRGSGETQYF. CDR3 DNA: TGCGCCAGCAGCTTTGTCAGGGGCTCGGGAGAGACCCAGTACTTC.

This clonotype was counted at least ten times. The rearrangement joins TRBV6-5 to TRBJ2-1; possibly TRBD2 for D (6 bases). This CDR3 is built from 16 residues. Germline V gene data show CDR1 as MNHEY and CDR2 as SVGAGI. The V and J ends lost 2 bases and 6 bases respectively, with 17 bases between them. The CDR3 sequence is CASSYGAGTEVNEQFF. The CDR3, as DNA: TGTGCCAGCAGTTACGGGGCAGGGACTGAGGTCAATGAGCAGTTCTTC.

The V and J genes are TRBV25-1 and TRBJ2-7; D is possibly TRBD2 (7 bases). V was trimmed by 6 bases and J by 0 bases, leaving 18 bases between them. Germline V gives CDR1 MGHDK, CDR2 SYGVNS. The CDR3 is 16 residues long. The CDR3 nucleotides are TGTGCCAGCAGGGCCGGCGGGGGCGTTTCCTCCTACGAGCAGTACTTC. Its translation: CASRAGGGVSSYEQYF.

The chain employs TRBV5-1 and TRBJ2-3; a possible D gene is TRBD2 (6 bases). CDR3 length: 16 residues. V lost 4 bases to trimming and J lost 1 base, with 16 bases between them. Looked up from germline, CDR1 is SGHRS and CDR2 is YFSETQ. The CDR3 protein is CASSRSSGGGTDTQYF. In DNA form, the CDR3 reads TGCGCCAGCAGCCGGAGTAGCGGCGGGGGCACAGATACGCAGTATTTT.

This clonotype showed up many times. This sequence joins TRBV29-1 and TRBJ2-2; possible D gene TRBD1, 5 bases. This CDR3 spans 10 amino acids. Germline CDR1 and CDR2: SQVTM and ANQGSEA. CDR3 sequence reads: CATATGELFF. Written as DNA, the CDR3 is TGCGCGACAGCCACCGGGGAGCTGTTTTTT.

The chain joins TRBV9 to TRBJ1-2; 7 bases align to TRBD1. CDR3 length: 11 residues. V lost 7 bases and J lost 5; bases outside the gene matches: 2. The germline CDR1 and CDR2 sequences are SGDLS and YYNGEE. The CDR3 DNA reads TGTGCCAGCGGGACAGCGTATGGCTACACCTTC. Translated, it gives CASGTAYGYTF.

A word on this clonotype: A read error may be the cause here, since a much bigger clone is one base away. This sequence joins TRBV7-9 and TRBJ1-1; D not resolved. Germline CDR1 SEHNR, CDR2 FQNEAQ (reference sequence). The CDR3 totals 13 residues. The CDR3 DNA sequence: TGTGCCAACAGCTTAGTGGAGGAGGGTGAAGCTTTCTTT. Translating it yields CANSLVEEGEAFF.

This clonotype was recorded many times. The chain carries TRBV15 and TRBJ1-4, with D unresolved. Per germline, CDR1 LNHNV and CDR2 YYDKDF (reference sequence). The CDR3 spans 13 residues. The germline V and J ends were trimmed by 1 base and 8 bases, with 8 bases remaining between them. The CDR3 DNA reads TGTGCCACCAGCAGAGGAAGAGGGGAAAAACTGTTTTTT. Translation gives CATSRGRGEKLFF. Variable domain in full (rest from reference TRBV15 and TRBJ1-4): DAMVIQNPRYQVTQFGKPVTLSCSQTLNHNVMYWYQQKSSQAPKLLFHYYDKDFNNEADTPDNFQSRRPNTSFCFLDIRSPGLGDTAMYLCATSRGRGEKLFFGSGTQLSVL.

This clonotype was recorded at least ten times. The chain employs TRBV7-9 and TRBJ2-7; D perhaps matches TRBD2 (6 bases). The CDR3 has 14 residues. The germline CDR1 and CDR2 sequences are SEHNR and FQNEAQ (reference sequence). The V end was cut by 0 bases, the J end by 6 bases, with 12 bases between. In nucleotides, the CDR3 is TGTGCCAGCAGCTTAGCAGGGTCCGGGAGCGAGCAGTACTTC. This encodes CASSLAGSGSEQYF.

This clonotype has only a few counts. The rearrangement joins TRBV4-1 to TRBJ2-3, with D unclear. CDR3 size: 14 residues. The germline V gene has CDR1 MGHRA and CDR2 YSYEKL. Deletions cut 1 base from V and 2 bases from J, with 7 bases between. The CDR3 DNA follows: TGCGCCAGCAGCCAAGGGAGAGCCACAGATACGCAGTATTTT. Its translation: CASSQGRATDTQYF.

This clonotype was picked up many times. This rearrangement joins TRBV13 to TRBJ2-1, with D perhaps matching TRBD1 (6 bases). The V end was cut by 4 bases, the J end by 5 bases, with 15 bases between. Germline lookup yields CDR1 PRHDT and CDR2 FYEKMQ (reference sequence). The CDR3 contains 15 residues. This CDR3 is CASSSWTEKDNEQFF. CDR3 nucleotides: TGTGCCAGCAGCTCCTGGACAGAGAAGGACAATGAGCAGTTCTTC.

This clonotype was detected a few times. The chain links TRBV18 to TRBJ2-1; D may be TRBD2 (6 bases). Germline V CDR1 and CDR2: KGHSH, LQKENI. The CDR3 contains 13 residues. Trimming stripped 6 bases from V and 2 bases from J, with 8 bases between. In nucleotides, the CDR3 is TGTGCCAGCTCCGGGGGTACCTACAATGAGCAGTTCTTC. Its protein product is CASSGGTYNEQFF.

This clonotype was recorded many times. The chain joins TRBV5-1 to TRBJ1-2, with D uncertain. The germline gives CDR1 SGHRS, CDR2 YFSETQ. Trimming removed 1 base from V and 4 bases from J, with 11 bases in between. The CDR3 extends over 14 amino acids. The CDR3 is CASSLTEGFYGYTF. CDR3 sequence (DNA): TGCGCCAGCAGCTTGACGGAAGGATTCTATGGCTACACCTTC.

V and J are TRBV29-1 and TRBJ1-2; TRBD1 matches at 10 bases. The CDR3 totals 14 residues. The junction had 11 bases not matched to a gene; V was cut back by 5 bases and J by 8 bases. Germline loops: CDR1 SQVTM, CDR2 ANQGSEA. CDR3 in amino acids: CSVPGTGEVRGYTF. CDR3 DNA sequence: TGCAGCGTTCCCGGGACAGGGGAAGTTAGAGGCTACACCTTC.

This clonotype has a handful of counts. V usage is TRBV27 and J usage is TRBJ1-2; no clear D. Germline assignment: CDR1 MNHEY and CDR2 SMNVEV (reference sequence). Trimming stripped 0 bases from V and 7 bases from J, with 9 bases between. The CDR3 spans 13 residues. CDR3 sequence: CASSLSLKGGYTF. The CDR3 region has the DNA TGTGCCAGCAGTTTATCCTTGAAGGGTGGCTACACCTTC.

This clonotype was counted many times. V is TRBV5-1 and J is TRBJ1-2, with D perhaps matching TRBD1 (6 bases). This CDR3 has 15 amino acids. CDR1 SGHRS and CDR2 YFSETQ come from the germline V gene. V was pared by 0 bases and J by 5 bases, with 14 bases between. CDR3 loop: CASSLGPQGPYGYTF. Here the CDR3 DNA reads TGCGCCAGCAGCTTGGGCCCACAGGGCCCTTATGGCTACACCTTC.

This clonotype was seen ten or more times. The chain links TRBV27 to TRBJ1-2; TRBD1 matches at 9 bases. This CDR3 has 14 residues. Germline CDR1 is MNHEY and CDR2 is SMNVEV (reference sequence). V dropped 0 bases and J dropped 8; count of bases not matched to a gene: 4. The CDR3 spells CASSLSGQGSGYTF. The CDR3 DNA sequence: TGTGCCAGCAGTTTATCGGGACAGGGTAGCGGCTACACCTTC.

In this sample, this clonotype turned up many times. The J gene is TRBJ1-2, the V gene TRBV6-1; D is unclear. Per the germline V gene, CDR1 is MNHNS and CDR2 is SASEGT. V was shortened by 8 bases and J by 5 bases, with 9 bases between the two germline ends. The CDR3 spans 11 residues. The CDR3 region is CASSGVYGYTF. The CDR3 DNA reads as TGTGCCAGCTCGGGAGTTTATGGCTACACCTTC.

In this sample, this clonotype turned up many times. The rearrangement uses TRBV20-1 and TRBJ1-2; D is possibly TRBD1 (5 bases). The CDR3 has 13 amino acids. The V gene lost 3 bases and the J gene lost 7 bases, with 15 bases spanning the gap. Germline V lookup: CDR1 DFQATT, CDR2 SNEGSKA (reference sequence). CDR3 amino acids: CSARSGTALGYTF. CDR3 in DNA: TGCAGTGCTAGGTCCGGGACGGCGCTTGGCTACACCTTC.